This is a list of T cell receptor beta chains from one sample in a study of T cell repertoires in cytomegalovirus infection. TCRdb reprocessed the reads with MiXCR, giving one entry per CDR3 protein. The sample lists more than 650,000 distinct CDR3 sequences, less than 40% occurring once. The sequenced sample consisted of PBMCs. The receptors shown here come from a human donor in good health (CMV status not recorded). Some clones in this sample may be carry-over from other donors' samples. CDR3s include the opening cysteine and the closing phenylalanine or tryptophan. The order of the fields is CDR3 protein, CDR3 DNA, clone size, CDR3 length, V gene, J gene, D gene. D genes are given only for firm matches. Clone size is shown for a subset of rows, as once, few, many or a class of expanded clone.

CDR3: CSVTGGLYGYTF
DNA: TGCAGCGTAACAGGGGGTCTCTATGGCTACACCTTC
size: NA
length: 12
V: TRBV29-1
J: TRBJ1-2
D: TRBD1

CDR3: CASSPTSGAYGYTF
DNA: TGCGCCAGCAGCCCCACTTCAGGGGCCTATGGCTACACCTTC
size: NA
length: 14
V: TRBV4-1
J: TRBJ1-2
D: NA

CDR3: CSARVDRGNGNTIYF
DNA: TGCAGTGCTAGAGTCGACAGGGGCAATGGAAACACCATATATTTT
size: NA
length: 15
V: TRBV20-1
J: TRBJ1-3
D: TRBD1

CDR3: CASSPGRFTDTDTQYF
DNA: TGTGCCAGCAGCCCGGGCAGATTCACGGATACAGATACGCAGTATTTT
size: NA
length: 16
V: TRBV11-3
J: TRBJ2-3
D: NA

CDR3: CAIGAAGANVLTF
DNA: TGTGCAATCGGGGCGGCTGGGGCCAACGTCCTGACTTTC
size: few
length: 13
V: TRBV10-3
J: TRBJ2-6
D: NA

CDR3: CARSSPGTSSYPDEQYF
DNA: TGTGCCAGAAGCTCTCCCGGGACTAGTAGTTACCCAGACGAGCAGTACTTC
size: once
length: 17
V: TRBV7-2
J: TRBJ2-7
D: TRBD2

CDR3: CASSPGTSAYEQYF
DNA: TGCGCCAGCAGCCCAGGGACATCCGCCTACGAGCAGTACTTC
size: many
length: 14
V: TRBV4-1
J: TRBJ2-7
D: NA

CDR3: CASSPQAGDQPQHF
DNA: TGCGCCAGCAGCCCCCAAGCGGGCGATCAGCCCCAGCATTTT
size: NA
length: 14
V: TRBV4-1
J: TRBJ1-5
D: NA

CDR3: CASLNAGYASEQFF
DNA: TGTGCCAGTCTTAATGCAGGGTACGCGAGTGAGCAGTTCTTC
size: NA
length: 14
V: TRBV19
J: TRBJ2-1
D: NA

CDR3: CASSLGTGPHQPQHF
DNA: TGTGCCAGCAGCTTGGGGACAGGGCCCCATCAGCCCCAGCATTTT
size: NA
length: 15
V: TRBV11-2
J: TRBJ1-5
D: TRBD1

CDR3: CASSPRVQAQETQYF
DNA: TGTGCCAGCAGCCCGCGGGTCCAAGCCCAAGAGACCCAGTACTTC
size: few
length: 15
V: TRBV11-2
J: TRBJ2-5
D: NA

CDR3: CASRPTGGEWNTEAFF
DNA: TGTGCCAGCAGACCGACGGGGGGGGAATGGAACACTGAAGCTTTCTTT
size: NA
length: 16
V: TRBV5-4
J: TRBJ1-1
D: NA

CDR3: CASSQTGGIIGYTF
DNA: TGTGCCAGCAGCCAGACGGGGGGCATTATTGGCTACACCTTC
size: NA
length: 14
V: TRBV28
J: TRBJ1-2
D: NA

CDR3: CASSLNGQGYTF
DNA: TGTGCCAGCAGCTTAAATGGGCAAGGCTACACCTTC
size: many
length: 12
V: TRBV7-2
J: TRBJ1-2
D: NA

CDR3: CASSLTGTSGSKSSYNEQFF
DNA: TGCGCCAGCAGTCTCACTGGGACTAGCGGATCGAAGAGCTCCTACAATGAGCAGTTCTTC
size: NA
length: 20
V: TRBV4-1
J: TRBJ2-1
D: TRBD2

CDR3: CASHPGAFTSEAFF
DNA: TGTGCCTCCCATCCAGGCGCTTTCACCTCTGAAGCTTTCTTT
size: NA
length: 14
V: TRBV30
J: TRBJ1-1
D: NA

CDR3: CASSWWRLGTTYGYTF
DNA: TGTGCCAGCAGTTGGTGGAGATTGGGGACGACTTATGGCTACACCTTC
size: NA
length: 16
V: TRBV6-5
J: TRBJ1-2
D: NA

CDR3: CASSQGPGQGAYEQYF
DNA: TGTGCCAGCAGCCAAGGACCGGGACAGGGAGCCTACGAGCAGTACTTC
size: few
length: 16
V: TRBV4-2
J: TRBJ2-7
D: TRBD1

CDR3: CASSGQGGNEQFF
DNA: TGTGCCAGCAGTGGACAGGGTGGAAATGAGCAGTTCTTC
size: NA
length: 13
V: TRBV12-3/TRBV12-4
J: TRBJ2-1
D: TRBD1

CDR3: CASSLLGQGVGEQYF
DNA: TGTGCCAGCAGCCTTTTGGGACAGGGGGTTGGCGAGCAGTACTTC
size: many
length: 15
V: TRBV11-2
J: TRBJ2-7
D: TRBD1

CDR3: CASSSAGGNEKLFF
DNA: TGTGCCAGCAGTTCCGCAGGGGGCAATGAAAAACTGTTTTTT
size: NA
length: 14
V: TRBV28
J: TRBJ1-4
D: TRBD1

CDR3: CASRRGGYGNTEAFF
DNA: TGTGCCAGCAGGAGGGGGGGCTATGGGAACACTGAAGCTTTCTTT
size: few
length: 15
V: TRBV6-1
J: TRBJ1-1
D: NA

CDR3: CASSLTRGSDTQYF
DNA: TGTGCCAGCAGCTTGACCCGAGGGTCAGATACGCAGTATTTT
size: many
length: 14
V: TRBV7-2
J: TRBJ2-3
D: NA

CDR3: CASSRRTGTDTQYF
DNA: TGTGCCAGCAGCCGAAGGACAGGCACAGATACGCAGTATTTT
size: few
length: 14
V: TRBV7-3
J: TRBJ2-3
D: NA

CDR3: CASSLSGLARNTDTQYF
DNA: TGTGCCAGTAGTCTCTCTGGACTAGCGAGAAACACAGATACGCAGTATTTT
size: few
length: 17
V: TRBV19
J: TRBJ2-3
D: TRBD2

CDR3: CASSSKGSTEAFF
DNA: TGTGCCAGCAGCTCAAAGGGTAGCACTGAAGCTTTCTTT
size: few
length: 13
V: TRBV7-6
J: TRBJ1-1
D: NA

CDR3: CASRDSGSFGTQYF
DNA: TGTGCCAGTAGGGATAGCGGGAGTTTCGGGACCCAGTACTTC
size: NA
length: 14
V: TRBV19
J: TRBJ2-5
D: TRBD2

CDR3: CASSPSGKIPYEQYF
DNA: TGTGCCAGCAGCCCCTCGGGGAAGATCCCCTACGAGCAGTACTTC
size: once
length: 15
V: TRBV28
J: TRBJ2-7
D: NA

CDR3: CATSGQISTDTQYF
DNA: TGTGCCACCAGCGGACAGATTAGCACAGATACGCAGTATTTT
size: NA
length: 14
V: TRBV15
J: TRBJ2-3
D: NA

CDR3: CASSEQGRTEAFF
DNA: TGTGCCAGCAGTGAACAGGGCCGGACTGAAGCTTTCTTT
size: NA
length: 13
V: TRBV6-1
J: TRBJ1-1
D: NA

CDR3: CASSLAGPQTYEQYF
DNA: TGTGCCAGCAGCTTAGCGGGTCCTCAGACCTACGAGCAGTACTTC
size: NA
length: 15
V: TRBV7-8
J: TRBJ2-7
D: NA

CDR3: CASSDTQGFSSDEQYF
DNA: TGTGCCAGCAGTGATACCCAGGGATTCTCCTCGGACGAGCAGTACTTC
size: NA
length: 16
V: TRBV28
J: TRBJ2-7
D: NA

CDR3: CASSGRQGLGSPLHF
DNA: TGTGCCAGCAGTGGTCGACAGGGTCTAGGTTCACCCCTCCACTTT
size: few
length: 15
V: TRBV27
J: TRBJ1-6
D: TRBD1

CDR3: CASSQGRDTEAFF
DNA: TGCGCCAGCAGCCAGGGCAGGGATACTGAAGCTTTCTTT
size: NA
length: 13
V: TRBV4-1
J: TRBJ1-1
D: NA

CDR3: CASSLVLQLGWGSSYEQYF
DNA: TGTGCCAGCAGCTTAGTCTTACAGTTAGGTTGGGGGTCCTCCTACGAGCAGTACTTC
size: NA
length: 19
V: TRBV7-8
J: TRBJ2-7
D: NA

CDR3: CASSRAALASFGPQPF
DNA: TGTGCCAGCAGCCGAGCAGCCCTCGCCTCTTTCGGGCCCCAGCCTTTT
size: NA
length: 16
V: TRBV7-2
J: TRBJ1-5
D: NA

CDR3: CASSLFSGTGAVELFF
DNA: TGTGCCAGCAGCTTGTTTTCGGGGACAGGGGCTGTGGAGCTGTTTTTT
size: NA
length: 16
V: TRBV5-6
J: TRBJ2-2
D: TRBD1

CDR3: CAISELRVGSGTGANVLTF
DNA: TGTGCCATCAGTGAGCTGCGGGTAGGGTCGGGAACTGGGGCCAACGTCCTGACTTTC
size: many
length: 19
V: TRBV10-3
J: TRBJ2-6
D: NA

CDR3: CASSQETSRTSTGELFF
DNA: TGTGCCAGCAGCCAAGAGACGTCCAGAACGAGCACCGGGGAGCTGTTTTTT
size: once
length: 17
V: TRBV4-1
J: TRBJ2-2
D: NA

CDR3: CASSFQGTGDSDTQYF
DNA: TGTGCCAGCAGTTTCCAAGGGACAGGGGACTCAGATACGCAGTATTTT
size: NA
length: 16
V: TRBV28
J: TRBJ2-3
D: TRBD1

CDR3: CSARATEPPYEQYF
DNA: TGCAGTGCTAGAGCGACAGAACCTCCTTACGAGCAGTACTTC
size: few
length: 14
V: TRBV20-1
J: TRBJ2-7
D: NA

CDR3: CASSLVKTTGELFF
DNA: TGTGCCAGCAGTTTAGTAAAGACCACCGGGGAGCTGTTTTTT
size: few
length: 14
V: TRBV12-3/TRBV12-4
J: TRBJ2-2
D: NA

CDR3: CASSIEAGYDQPQHF
DNA: TGTGCCAGTAGTATAGAGGCAGGGTACGACCAGCCCCAGCATTTT
size: NA
length: 15
V: TRBV19
J: TRBJ1-5
D: NA

CDR3: CASSPGTGAWGTEAFF
DNA: TGTGCCAGCAGTCCCGGGACAGGGGCCTGGGGCACTGAAGCTTTCTTT
size: NA
length: 16
V: TRBV11-1
J: TRBJ1-1
D: TRBD1

CDR3: CASSLATSNEQFF
DNA: TGTGCCAGCAGCTTAGCTACTAGCAATGAGCAGTTCTTC
size: many
length: 13
V: TRBV7-8
J: TRBJ2-1
D: NA

CDR3: CASTQTETNYGYTF
DNA: TGTGCCAGCACCCAGACAGAGACTAACTATGGCTACACCTTC
size: few
length: 14
V: TRBV5-4
J: TRBJ1-2
D: NA

CDR3: CASSLGVIATYNEQFF
DNA: TGTGCCAGCAGCTTAGGGGTAATAGCGACCTACAATGAGCAGTTCTTC
size: many
length: 16
V: TRBV7-2
J: TRBJ2-1
D: NA

CDR3: CATSDPGLAGVKFF
DNA: TGTGCCACCAGTGACCCCGGACTAGCGGGGGTTAAGTTCTTC
size: NA
length: 14
V: TRBV24-1
J: TRBJ2-1
D: TRBD2

CDR3: CASSVPQCFAHGRSIGLEQFF
DNA: TGTGCCAGCAGCGTACCCCAGTGTTTCGCACACGGGAGATCGATTGGCCTTGAGCAGTTCTTC
size: NA
length: 21
V: TRBV2
J: TRBJ2-1
D: NA

CDR3: CASSPTGHSYLNTEAFF
DNA: TGTGCCAGCTCACCGACCGGACACTCCTATTTGAACACTGAAGCTTTCTTT
size: NA
length: 17
V: TRBV18
J: TRBJ1-1
D: NA

CDR3: CASSPRQGLSTGELFF
DNA: TGTGCCAGCAGCCCTCGACAGGGCCTTAGCACCGGGGAGCTGTTTTTT
size: few
length: 16
V: TRBV7-9
J: TRBJ2-2
D: TRBD1

CDR3: CARNRVFSGNTIYF
DNA: TGCGCCAGAAACAGGGTTTTCTCTGGAAACACCATATATTTT
size: NA
length: 14
V: TRBV23-1
J: TRBJ1-3
D: NA

CDR3: CASSLGLAGTHGGQYF
DNA: TGTGCCAGCAGCTTAGGGCTAGCGGGGACCCATGGGGGCCAGTACTTC
size: few
length: 16
V: TRBV7-2
J: TRBJ2-5
D: TRBD2

CDR3: CASSSRTDRTQLDGYTF
DNA: TGTGCCAGCAGTTCCCGGACCGACAGGACACAGTTAGATGGCTACACCTTC
size: few
length: 17
V: TRBV12-3/TRBV12-4
J: TRBJ1-2
D: NA